The 11 T cell receptor beta chains below were found in one sample sequenced in a study of human T cells and chemical hapten exposure. TCRdb reprocessed the RACE reads via MiXCR and lists one record per CDR3 protein. The repertoire holds 350,000 to 400,000 distinct CDR3 sequences, roughly 6% seen once, with 4.5% to 6% in the top ten. Time point denoted: patch test 2, 6 weeks after DPC sensitization. The treatment denotes: therapeutic diphenylcyclopropenone sensitization with weekly scalp DPC. Sequenced here: whole blood, sampled in connection with sensitization to the hapten diphenylcyclopropenone (DPC). The receptor set was obtained from a woman aged 18-35 years with alopecia areata. Some clones in this sample may be carry-over from other donors' samples.

This clonotype was counted at least ten times. The chain has TRBV7-6 and TRBJ1-1, with unresolved D. The CDR3 length is 15 residues. The V end lost 6 bases, the J end lost 3 bases, and 17 bases lay between the germline ends. Germline CDR1 reads SGHVS; CDR2 reads FNYEAQ. The CDR3 spells CASSPNLWEDTEAFF. The CDR3, as DNA: TGTGCCAGCAGTCCGAATCTCTGGGAAGACACTGAAGCTTTCTTT. Full variable domain (outside the CDR3, taken from reference TRBV7-6 and TRBJ1-1): GAGVSQSPRYKVTKRGQDVALRCDPISGHVSLYWYRQALGQGPEFLTYFNYEAQQDKSGLPNDRFSAERPEGSISTLTIQRTEQRDSAMYRCASSPNLWEDTEAFFGQGTRLTVV.

This clonotype was seen many times. V gene TRBV28 combines with J gene TRBJ1-5; 7 nucleotides agree with TRBD1. Germline V gives CDR1 MDHEN, CDR2 SYDVKM. CDR3 length equals 12 residues. After removal of 7 bases from V and 7 bases from J, the junction contained 4 bases not matched to a gene. In DNA, the CDR3 is TGTGCCAGCAAAGGACAGGCCCAGCCCCAGCATTTT. This codes for CASKGQAQPQHF. The variable domain in full, with the rest retrieved from reference TRBV28 and TRBJ1-5, is DVKVTQSSRYLVKRTGEKVFLECVQDMDHENMFWYRQDPGLGLRLIYFSYDVKMKEKGDIPEGYSVSREKKERFSLILESASTNQTSMYLCASKGQAQPQHFGDGTRLSIL.

This clonotype appeared a single time. The chain's CDR3 is CASSQDGDTTYHEKLFF. CDR3 DNA: TGTGCCAGCAGCCAAGATGGGGATACAACGTACCATGAAAAACTGTTTTTT. The rearrangement joins TRBV3-1 to TRBJ1-4; no firm D call. The germline gives CDR1 LGHDT, CDR2 YNNKEL (reference sequence). This CDR3 contains 17 residues. V lost 0 bases to trimming and J lost 6 bases, with 17 bases between them. The variable domain in full, with the rest retrieved from reference TRBV3-1 and TRBJ1-4, is DTAVSQTPKYLVTQMGNDKSIKCEQNLGHDTMYWYKQDSKKFLKIMFSYNNKELIINETVPNRFSPKSPDKAHLNLHINSLELGDSAVYFCASSQDGDTTYHEKLFFGSGTQLSVL.

The V call is TRBV24-1, the J call TRBJ1-2; D remains unclear. The germline V and J ends were trimmed by 5 bases and 8 bases, with 20 bases remaining between them. CDR3 length: 15 amino acids. Germline CDR1 reads KGHDR; CDR2 reads SFDVKD. The CDR3 bases are TGTGCCACCAGTGCTTCCGTGGAGGCCTTGGAGGGCTACACCTTC. Protein: CATSASVEALEGYTF.

This clonotype occurred many times. The rearrangement uses TRBV5-5 and TRBJ2-2; the D gene could be TRBD1 or TRBD2 (6 bases each). V lost 1 base and J lost 2, with 9 bases in between. From germline, CDR1 is SGHKS and CDR2 YYEKEE (reference sequence). This CDR3 has 15 residues. The CDR3 nucleotides read TGTGCCAGCAGCTTGAGGGGGGAAAACACCGGGGAGCTGTTTTTT. It is translated as CASSLRGENTGELFF.

In this sample, this clonotype turned up many times. The chain couples TRBV29-1 to TRBJ1-3, with D maybe TRBD1 (6 bases). The CDR3 runs 13 residues. Germline CDR1 and CDR2: SQVTM and ANQGSEA. The V gene lost 6 bases and the J gene lost 4 bases, with 13 bases spanning the gap. Here the CDR3 DNA reads TGCAGCGTCACAGGGCCTGGGGGAAACACCATATATTTT. This translates into CSVTGPGGNTIYF.

This clonotype was counted between two and nine times. The chain joins TRBV14 to TRBJ2-3; 13 nucleotides agree with TRBD2. The CDR3 has 15 residues. CDR1 is SGHDN, CDR2 FVKESK, per germline. V lost 6 bases, J lost 5 bases, and 5 bases stayed unmatched. CDR3 DNA: TGTGCCAGCAGTCGGACTAGCGGGGGAATAGATACGCAGTATTTT. Translated: CASSRTSGGIDTQYF.

The chain is built from TRBV14 and TRBJ1-6; a weak D match, TRBD1 (5 bases). Per germline, CDR1 SGHDN and CDR2 FVKESK. V was cut by 0 bases and J by 13 bases, with 10 bases left in between. CDR3 size: 13 residues. CDR3 region: CASSQEGDRPLHF. CDR3 in DNA: TGTGCCAGCAGCCAAGAAGGGGATAGGCCCCTCCACTTT. Full variable domain (outside the CDR3, taken from reference TRBV14 and TRBJ1-6): EAGVTQFPSHSVIEKGQTVTLRCDPISGHDNLYWYRRVMGKEIKFLLHFVKESKQDESGMPNNRFLAERTGGTYSTLKVQPAELEDSGVYFCASSQEGDRPLHFGNGTRLTVT.

A few counts support this clonotype. The rearrangement uses TRBV6-6 and TRBJ1-1, with D perhaps matching TRBD1 (5 bases). The CDR3 has 17 amino acids. CDR1 and CDR2 from the germline V gene are MNHNY and SVGAGI (reference sequence). V lost 7 bases and J 0 bases, leaving 21 bases between the germline ends. The DNA for the CDR3 is TGTGCCAGCACTTCCCGACAGTTTGCAACCCTGAACACTGAAGCTTTCTTT. Translation: CASTSRQFATLNTEAFF.

This clonotype has a count of ten or more. J is TRBJ1-6 and V is TRBV18; tentatively, D is TRBD1 (6 bases). CDR1 and CDR2 from the germline V gene are KGHSH and LQKENI. There are 15 residues in the CDR3. The V gene lost 6 bases and the J gene lost 3 bases, with 12 bases spanning the gap. CDR3 bases: TGTGCCAGCTCGCCGGACAGAGTCTATAATTCACCCCTCCACTTT. Its protein is CASSPDRVYNSPLHF.

This clonotype came up many times. The chain is built from TRBV24-1 and TRBJ1-2; TRBD1 matches 10 bases. The germline V gene has CDR1 KGHDR and CDR2 SFDVKD. The trim removed 4 bases at V and 4 bases at J, leaving 5 bases unmatched. This CDR3 has 15 amino acids. CDR3 amino acids: CATSEAGTGVYGYTF. DNA for the CDR3: TGTGCCACCAGTGAAGCCGGGACAGGGGTCTATGGCTACACCTTC.